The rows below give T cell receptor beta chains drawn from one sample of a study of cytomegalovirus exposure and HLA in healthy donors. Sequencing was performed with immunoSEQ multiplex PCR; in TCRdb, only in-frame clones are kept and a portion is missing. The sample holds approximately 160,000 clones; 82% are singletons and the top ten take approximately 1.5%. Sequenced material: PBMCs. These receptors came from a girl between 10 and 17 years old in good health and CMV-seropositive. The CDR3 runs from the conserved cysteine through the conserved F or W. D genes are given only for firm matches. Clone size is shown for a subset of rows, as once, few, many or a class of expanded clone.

TGCGCCAGCAGCCCCACTCGAGGGAGCTCCTACAATGAGCAGTTCTTC CASSPTRGSSYNEQFF TRBJ2-1 16 TRBV5-1 NA NA
TGTGCCAGCAGCTTATCGCGGGAGTCTGAGACCCAGTACTTC CASSLSRESETQYF TRBJ2-5 14 TRBV7-3 TRBD2 NA
TGTGCCAGCAACATCTTAGCGGACCAAGAGACCCAGTACTTC CASNILADQETQYF TRBJ2-5 14 TRBV13 NA NA
TGTGCCAGCAGCCAAGTGCGTGGGCTGGGCACTGAAGCTTTCTTT CASSQVRGLGTEAFF TRBJ1-1 15 TRBV4-2 NA NA
TGCGCCAGCAGCCGGTGGGCGGGGACTAACTATGGCTACACCTTC CASSRWAGTNYGYTF TRBJ1-2 15 TRBV4-3 NA NA
TGTGCCAGCAGTGACCCGACAGGGAATGGGTCACAAGAGACCCAGTACTTC CASSDPTGNGSQETQYF TRBJ2-5 17 TRBV6-4 TRBD1 NA
TGTGCCAGCAGTTTGGTAGCGGGGTTTTACGAGCAGTACTTC CASSLVAGFYEQYF TRBJ2-7 14 TRBV27 TRBD2 once
TGTGCCAGCAGTGAAGCTGAGGGACTAGTGGAAGAGACCCAGTACTTC CASSEAEGLVEETQYF TRBJ2-5 16 TRBV2 TRBD2 NA
TGCGCCAGCAAAAGGGGGACAGACCCCCCGGGGGGCTACACCTTC CASKRGTDPPGGYTF TRBJ1-2 15 TRBV5-1 TRBD1 NA
TGTGCCAGCAGTGACGCAGGGGGCACCGGGGAGCTGTTTTTT CASSDAGGTGELFF TRBJ2-2 14 TRBV2 TRBD1 NA
TGTGCCAGCATCTGGAGTTTGCGGGAATCTAGCACAGATACGCAGTATTTT CASIWSLRESSTDTQYF TRBJ2-3 17 TRBV7-9 NA NA
TGTGCCAGCAGAGGACAGGTCCGCTCTGGGGCCAACGTCCTGACTTTC CASRGQVRSGANVLTF TRBJ2-6 16 TRBV9 TRBD1 NA
TGTGCCAGCAGCCAACACCCGGGACTAGCGGGAATTACCGGGGAGCTGTTTTTT CASSQHPGLAGITGELFF TRBJ2-2 18 TRBV4-2 TRBD2 NA
TGTGCCAGCAGCTTACACAGGGGGCTGAAGAACACTGAAGCTTTCTTT CASSLHRGLKNTEAFF TRBJ1-1 16 TRBV7-6 TRBD1 NA
TGCGCCAGCAGCTTTAGCTCTGGGACAGCCGAGCAGTACTTC CASSFSSGTAEQYF TRBJ2-7 14 TRBV5-1 TRBD1 NA
TGTGCCAGCAGTTACCCCCGTGAGCAGAAGAAGCGGGTTAACTATGGCTACACCTTC CASSYPREQKKRVNYGYTF TRBJ1-2 19 TRBV28 NA few
TGTGCCAGCAGTGCAGGGTACGGCACCGGGGAGCTGTTTTTT CASSAGYGTGELFF TRBJ2-2 14 TRBV6-5 NA NA
TGTGCCAGTAGTCCGGCAGGGCCCAAACCTTACTATGGCTACACCTTC CASSPAGPKPYYGYTF TRBJ1-2 16 TRBV19 NA NA
TGCGCCAGCAGCTCGGGCGGGACAGGCTACAATGAGCAGTTCTTC CASSSGGTGYNEQFF TRBJ2-1 15 TRBV5-1 TRBD1 NA
TGTGCCAGCCTTCAAGGGGGGGCGGAGGATACGCAGTATTTT CASLQGGAEDTQYF TRBJ2-3 14 TRBV6-5 NA few
TGTGCCAGCACCCCCTCAGGGGAGGGTGAGTACGAGCAGTACTTC CASTPSGEGEYEQYF TRBJ2-7 15 TRBV13 NA NA
TGTGCCAGCAGTTTACTTGGGACAGCCTATCAGCCCCAGCATTTT CASSLLGTAYQPQHF TRBJ1-5 15 TRBV28 TRBD1 NA
TGTGCCAGCAGTTTATATCGTACTAGCTCCTACGAGCAGTACTTC CASSLYRTSSYEQYF TRBJ2-7 15 TRBV28 NA NA
TGCGCCAGCAGTTTAGTTTTGGGGCGGTCGGAGGGACTCTCTGGAAACACCATATATTTT CASSLVLGRSEGLSGNTIYF TRBJ1-3 20 TRBV28 NA NA
TGTGCCAGCAGTTTATCTGTAGCGGGAGGAAACGGGGAGCTGTTTTTT CASSLSVAGGNGELFF TRBJ2-2 16 TRBV27 TRBD2 NA